This T cell receptor beta chain was documented in a study of pediatric ulcerative colitis. This CDR3 is built from 14 residues. The germline V gene has CDR1 LNHDA and CDR2 SQIVND (reference sequence). V shed 4 bases, J shed 3 bases, and the junction held 4 bases outside the gene matches. Sequencing depth was up to 500,000 reads per sample. Assay used: immunoSEQ multiplex PCR; TCRdb lists only in-frame clones, some missing. In the table there are roughly 37,000 clones, over 65% of which are singletons. Broader study findings: Acute severe colitis showed lower rectal diversity from clonal expansions. All ulcerative colitis patients, but no controls, carried a couple of rectal clonotypes.

Details on this clone: Its target is not known.

Blood was drawn at the time of colonoscopy. The TCR sequence derives from a girl between 10 and 17 years old with moderate ulcerative colitis. Sequenced: blood. V usage is TRBV19 and J usage is TRBJ2-7, with 9 bases lining up with TRBD2. CDR3 sequence (DNA): TGTGCCAGTAGTAGTCCTAGCGGGAACTACGAGCAGTACTTC. Protein sequence: CASSSPSGNYEQYF.